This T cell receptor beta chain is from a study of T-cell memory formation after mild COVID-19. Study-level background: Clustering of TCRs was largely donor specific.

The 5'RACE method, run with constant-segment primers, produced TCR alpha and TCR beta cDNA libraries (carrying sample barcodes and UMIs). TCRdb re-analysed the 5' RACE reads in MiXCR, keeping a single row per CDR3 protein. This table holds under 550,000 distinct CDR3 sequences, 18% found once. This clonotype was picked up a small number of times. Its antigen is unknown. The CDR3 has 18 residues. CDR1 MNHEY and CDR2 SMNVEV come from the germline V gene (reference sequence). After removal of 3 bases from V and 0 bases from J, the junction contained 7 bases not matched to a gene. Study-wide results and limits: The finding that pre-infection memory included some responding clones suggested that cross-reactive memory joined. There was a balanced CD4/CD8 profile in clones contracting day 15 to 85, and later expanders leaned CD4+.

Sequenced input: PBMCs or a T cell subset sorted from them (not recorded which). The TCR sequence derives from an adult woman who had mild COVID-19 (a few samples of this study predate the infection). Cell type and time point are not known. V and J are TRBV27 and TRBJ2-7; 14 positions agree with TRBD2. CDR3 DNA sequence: TGTGCCAGCAGTTTGGGGGGACTAGCGGGGGACAGCTCCTACGAGCAGTACTTC. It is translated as CASSLGGLAGDSSYEQYF.